Listed here are 15 T cell receptor beta chains from one sample, sequenced in a study of blood T cell repertoires in COVID-19. Profiling relied on immunoSEQ multiplex PCR, and the TCRdb table lists in-frame clones only, not all of them. This sample has about 140,000 clones, with approximately 86% found just once. Sequenced input: peripheral blood. Receptors were obtained from a woman aged 60 to 75 with acute or convalescent COVID-19.

V usage is TRBV2 and J usage is TRBJ2-5, with 9 bases that match TRBD1. The CDR3 totals 13 residues. The germline V gene encodes CDR1 SNHLY and CDR2 FYNNEI. The V segment lost 7 bases and the J segment 4 bases; nucleotides outside the gene matches: 4. Written as DNA, the CDR3 is TGTGCCAGCAAGGGACAGGGTGTAGAGACCCAGTACTTC. Protein sequence: CASKGQGVETQYF.

The chain combines TRBV30 with TRBJ2-7; D possibly corresponds to TRBD2 (6 bases). Deletions cut 1 base from V and 0 bases from J, with 13 bases between. The CDR3 consists of 15 residues. CDR1 is GTSNPN, CDR2 SVGIG, per germline (reference sequence). CDR3 loop: CAWSGREGASYEQYF. The DNA for the CDR3 is TGTGCCTGGAGTGGGAGGGAAGGGGCCTCCTACGAGCAGTACTTC.

This clone was detected ten times or more. The rearrangement joins TRBV5-4 to TRBJ1-2; a weak D match, TRBD1 (5 bases). The germline V gene encodes CDR1 SGHNT and CDR2 YYREEE (reference sequence). The CDR3 covers 13 residues. Trimming removed 7 bases at V and 6 bases at J, with 16 bases between. CDR3 amino acids: CASHGGGGDGYTF. DNA of the CDR3: TGTGCCAGCCATGGGGGAGGAGGGGATGGCTACACCTTC.

This chain links TRBV5-4 with TRBJ1-2; 7 bases agree with TRBD1. The length of the CDR3 is 13 residues. V was clipped by 4 bases and J by 3 bases; unmatched bases: 3. Germline CDR1 is SGHNT and CDR2 is YYREEE (reference sequence). CDR3 residues: CASSQGTDYGYTF. The CDR3 DNA is TGTGCCAGCAGCCAAGGGACAGACTATGGCTACACCTTC.

The gene calls are TRBV28 and TRBJ2-7; TRBD1 is a possible D gene (5 bases). The V gene lost 5 bases and the J gene lost 3 bases, with 20 bases spanning the gap. The germline V gene encodes CDR1 MDHEN and CDR2 SYDVKM. The CDR3 runs to 16 residues. CDR3 residues: CASSRSPSSDNYEQYF. The CDR3 DNA reads as TGTGCCAGCAGTCGCTCTCCCTCTTCGGACAACTACGAGCAGTACTTC.

The rearrangement joins TRBV2 to TRBJ2-7; 10 nucleotides align to TRBD2. This CDR3 contains 13 residues. Trimming removed 8 bases from V and 0 bases from J; junction bases left unmatched: 1. Germline V lookup: CDR1 SNHLY, CDR2 FYNNEI. The DNA of the CDR3 is TGTGCCAGCTCTAGCGGGAGCTCCTACGAGCAGTACTTC. This codes for CASSSGSSYEQYF.

In its sample, this clone was seen a few times. The J gene is TRBJ2-1, the V gene TRBV5-4; maybe TRBD1 (6 bases). Germline lookup yields CDR1 SGHNT and CDR2 YYREEE (reference sequence). This CDR3 has 13 amino acids. V was cut by 0 bases and J by 8 bases, with 9 bases left in between. The CDR3 loop is CASSLGGGDEQFF. The DNA for the CDR3 is TGTGCCAGCAGCTTGGGTGGGGGCGATGAGCAGTTCTTC.

This chain connects TRBV18 to TRBJ1-1; D not certain. V lost 2 bases to trimming and J lost 0 bases, with 10 bases between them. Germline CDR1 and CDR2: KGHSH and LQKENI. This CDR3 comprises 15 residues. In nucleotides, the CDR3 is TGTGCCAGCTCACCAGGCGGAGTTATGAACACTGAAGCTTTCTTT. It is translated as CASSPGGVMNTEAFF.

About this clone: This CDR3 is also generated by other DNA sequences in the sample. The J gene is TRBJ2-2, the V gene TRBV29-1; TRBD1 might be the D (6 bases). V lost 7 bases, J lost 4 bases, and 10 bases lay in between. Germline V gene lookup returns CDR1 SQVTM and CDR2 ANQGSEA. The CDR3 is 12 amino acids. CDR3 nucleotides: TGCAGCGGTCGCAGGGGCACCGGGGAGCTGTTTTTT. Translated: CSGRRGTGELFF.

The chain recombines TRBV27 with TRBJ2-3, with a possible D match to TRBD2 (6 bases). The CDR3 is 18 residues long. V was trimmed by 0 bases and J by 2 bases, leaving 18 bases between them. Germline V CDR1 and CDR2: MNHEY, SMNVEV (reference sequence). The CDR3 DNA is TGTGCCAGCAGTTTATCTCCCCGCGGGGCCCGGTTCACAGATACGCAGTATTTT. Amino acids: CASSLSPRGARFTDTQYF.

CDR3 amino acids: CASSQRLSYSYEQYF. The CDR3 nucleotides are TGCGCCAGCAGCCAGAGGCTATCATACTCCTACGAGCAGTACTTC. The genes are TRBV4-3 and TRBJ2-7; the D is unclear. Trimming took 3 bases from V and 0 from J, leaving 12 bases between them. Germline CDR1 reads LGHNA; CDR2 reads YSLEER. The CDR3 totals 15 residues.

The chain carries TRBV5-4 and TRBJ1-1, with D possibly being TRBD1 (5 bases). Trimming stripped 3 bases from V and 6 bases from J, with 9 bases between. CDR1 SGHNT and CDR2 YYREEE come from the germline V gene (reference sequence). This CDR3 has 12 amino acids. The CDR3 region is CASSSGGAEAFF. The CDR3 DNA sequence: TGTGCCAGCAGCTCCGGGGGTGCTGAAGCTTTCTTT.

This clone was counted between two and nine times. The V call is TRBV11-2, the J call TRBJ1-2; 7 bases map to TRBD1. From germline, CDR1 is SGHAT and CDR2 FQNNGV. The CDR3 is made up of 14 amino acids. Trimming took 6 bases from V and 2 from J; bases not matched to a gene: 6. The CDR3 loop reads CASRRNRGNYGYTF. In nucleotides, the CDR3 is TGTGCCAGCAGGCGAAACAGGGGAAACTATGGCTACACCTTC.

This chain links TRBV27 with TRBJ2-1; a weak D match, TRBD1 (5 bases). CDR1 and CDR2 from the germline V gene are MNHEY and SMNVEV (reference sequence). The V end was cut by 3 bases, the J end by 0 bases, with 6 bases between. This CDR3 is 14 amino acids long. The CDR3 coding sequence is TGTGCCAGCAGTTTTCAGGGCTCCTACAATGAGCAGTTCTTC. This encodes CASSFQGSYNEQFF.

This chain connects TRBV24-1 to TRBJ2-1; 9 bases are a match to TRBD1. The germline V gene encodes CDR1 KGHDR and CDR2 SFDVKD. The CDR3 contains 16 residues. V lost 4 bases, J lost 3 bases, and 6 bases stayed unmatched. The CDR3 loop is CATSEAPGQGYNEQFF. DNA of the CDR3: TGTGCCACCAGTGAAGCGCCGGGACAGGGCTACAATGAGCAGTTCTTC.